What follows is one T cell receptor beta chain and its context. Germline values: CDR1 LGHNA, CDR2 YSLEER. This CDR3 is built from 14 residues. Between the trimmed V and J ends, which lost 6 bases and 6 bases, there was a span of 16 bases. The data are from a study of CD8 T cells in Susac syndrome. Random hexamers were used to reverse transcribe an amount of about 0.45 to 1 ug RNA. TCRdb reprocessed the immunoSEQ multiplex PCR reads with MiXCR, giving one entry per CDR3 protein. The data show roughly 190,000 distinct CDR3 sequences, with 90% to 96% seen just once and 0.098% held by the top ten. This TCR derives from a human donor with Susac syndrome. This chain connects TRBV4-3 to TRBJ2-3; tentative D call: TRBD1 (6 bases). Sequencing was performed on CD4+ T cells from PBMCs. CDR3 amino acids: CASSRNPQGDTQYF. The CDR3, as DNA: TGCGCCAGCAGTCGTAACCCGCAGGGGGATACGCAGTATTTT.